Below, 26 T cell receptor beta chains from the same sample are listed, as sequenced in a study of post-analysis software for immune sequencing data. Their antigens remain unidentified. Study conclusions and caveats: Roughly 5 TRBV segments, TRBV5-6, TRBV5-1 and TRBV20-1 among them, were found more frequent in patients than controls.

The TCR beta cDNA libraries contained unique molecular identifiers. TCRdb processed the PCR reads anew with MiXCR; each CDR3 protein has one entry. Among 400,000 to 500,000 distinct CDR3 sequences listed, over 30% were seen once. The specimen was blood. The receptors shown here come from a girl under 10 years old with multiple sclerosis.

This chain links TRBV28 with TRBJ2-1; 11 positions agree with TRBD2. J lost 4 bases, V lost 7 bases, and 6 bases had no gene match. This CDR3 has 15 amino acids. Germline CDR1 reads MDHEN; CDR2 reads SYDVKM. The CDR3 here is CASTLGLAVYNEQFF. CDR3 coding DNA: TGTGCCAGCACCCTGGGACTAGCGGTATACAATGAGCAGTTCTTC.

The chain carries TRBV25-1 and TRBJ1-2; TRBD1 might be the D (5 bases). CDR3 length: 13 amino acids. CDR1 and CDR2 (germline): MGHDK, SYGVNS. Trimming shortened V by 3 bases and J by 8 bases, and 13 bases separated the two germline ends. CDR3 in amino acids: CASSETIRGGYTF. DNA for the CDR3: TGTGCCAGCAGTGAGACAATCCGGGGGGGCTACACCTTC.

This chain links TRBV29-1 with TRBJ1-2; TRBD1 might be the D (5 bases). This CDR3 is 15 amino acids long. V lost 5 bases and J 4 bases, leaving 20 bases between the germline ends. Germline V gives CDR1 SQVTM, CDR2 ANQGSEA. The CDR3 protein is CSVPGGGGGGYGYTF. In nucleotides, the CDR3 is TGCAGCGTTCCCGGAGGCGGGGGGGGAGGCTATGGCTACACCTTC.

For the CDR3, the DNA is TGTGCCAGCAGTCCGGCCCATAGCGGGAGGGGACACTACAATGAGCAGTTCTTC. As protein: CASSPAHSGRGHYNEQFF. The chain couples TRBV28 to TRBJ2-1, with 11 bases lining up with TRBD2. V lost 5 bases, J lost 3 bases, and 12 bases stayed unmatched. This CDR3 spans 18 amino acids. The germline V gene encodes CDR1 MDHEN and CDR2 SYDVKM.

There are a few counts of this clonotype. J is TRBJ1-5 and V is TRBV5-6; 8 bases align to TRBD1. With V trimmed by 4 bases and J by 2 bases, 14 bases remained unmatched. CDR1 SGHDT and CDR2 YYEEEE come from the germline V gene. The CDR3 is 18 residues long. DNA for the CDR3: TGTGCCAGCAGCGCTGGACAGGGAATTGGGTATGGCAATCAGCCCCAGCATTTT. This encodes CASSAGQGIGYGNQPQHF.

The chain joins TRBV7-3 to TRBJ2-3, with 9 bases identical to TRBD1. Germline CDR1 SGHTA, CDR2 FQGTGA. V trimming: 6 bases; J trimming: 0 bases; junction bases outside the gene matches: 7. The CDR3 spans 16 residues. CDR3 bases: TGTGCCAGCAGGGGCACAGGGGGCCGGAGCACAGATACGCAGTATTTT. Protein: CASRGTGGRSTDTQYF.

This clonotype was counted a few times. CDR3 bases: TGCAGTGCTAGAGTTTGGCTAGCGGGAACCTACGAGCAGTACTTC. Encoded protein: CSARVWLAGTYEQYF. The gene calls are TRBV20-1 and TRBJ2-7; 9 bases are a match to TRBD2. Germline loops: CDR1 DFQATT, CDR2 SNEGSKA (reference sequence). The CDR3 has 15 amino acids. Trimming removed 1 base from V and 2 bases from J; junction bases left unmatched: 6.

This clonotype appeared once. V usage is TRBV6-5 and J usage is TRBJ1-1; 8 nucleotides match TRBD1. This CDR3 spans 14 amino acids. V lost 8 bases, J lost 5 bases, and 10 bases stayed unmatched. The germline CDR1 and CDR2 sequences are MNHEY and SVGAGI. The CDR3 sequence: CASRTGRSGTEAFF. Here the CDR3 DNA reads TGTGCCAGCCGGACAGGGAGGAGTGGGACTGAAGCTTTCTTT.

The gene calls are TRBV7-6 and TRBJ2-5; weak D call: TRBD2 (6 bases). The germline V and J ends were trimmed by 5 bases and 2 bases, with 15 bases remaining between them. Germline V gene sequence: CDR1 SGHVS, CDR2 FNYEAQ. CDR3 length: 15 amino acids. CDR3 amino acids: CASSPTDYDQETQYF. DNA of the CDR3: TGTGCCAGCAGCCCGACGGACTACGATCAAGAGACCCAGTACTTC.

This rearrangement joins TRBV6-1 to TRBJ2-3, with a weak D call TRBD1 (5 bases). V dropped 6 bases and J dropped 7 bases, with 11 bases sitting between them. The CDR3 spans 12 residues. CDR1 is MNHNS, CDR2 SASEGT, per germline. CDR3 sequence reads: CASREQANTQYF. In DNA, the CDR3 is TGTGCCAGCAGGGAACAGGCGAATACGCAGTATTTT.

This clonotype was counted a single time. V is TRBV7-2 and J is TRBJ1-2; a possible D gene is TRBD1 (6 bases). CDR3 length: 15 amino acids. V lost 4 bases, J lost 4 bases, and 16 bases lay in between. Germline CDR1 reads SGHTA; CDR2 reads FQGNSA. DNA for the CDR3: TGTGCCAGCAGCTCTCGACGAGGGGGAGGCTATGGCTACACCTTC. This gives the protein CASSSRRGGGYGYTF.

This clonotype has more than one count but fewer than ten. The J gene is TRBJ2-7, the V gene TRBV10-3; D assignment may be TRBD1 or TRBD2 (5 bases each). The CDR3 totals 13 residues. Trimming removed 8 bases at V and 4 bases at J, with 15 bases between. Germline CDR1 and CDR2: ENHRY and SYGVKD. The CDR3 DNA reads as TGTGCCATCGGGGGTGACAGAGATTACGAGCAGTACTTC. This translates into CAIGGDRDYEQYF.

Of note for this clonotype: Mismatch with germline at one junction end may stem from a read error. The chain uses TRBV5-1 and TRBJ1-1; D uncertain. Per the germline V gene, CDR1 is SGHRS and CDR2 is YFSETQ. The CDR3 is made up of 13 amino acids. DNA of the CDR3: TGCGCCAGCACCTCGGGCCAGAACACTGGAGCTTTCTTT. Its protein product is CASTSGQNTGAFF.

The chain joins TRBV11-2 to TRBJ2-5, with 7 bases fitting TRBD2. The trim removed 6 bases at V and 2 bases at J, leaving 18 bases unmatched. The CDR3 loop spans 18 amino acids. Germline V lookup: CDR1 SGHAT, CDR2 FQNNGV. CDR3 sequence: CASRNGGGRSRVQETQYF. The DNA of the CDR3 is TGTGCCAGCAGGAATGGGGGGGGGAGATCTAGGGTGCAAGAGACCCAGTACTTC.

The V gene is TRBV5-6, the J gene TRBJ1-2; 7 positions match TRBD1. V lost 4 bases and J lost 4; bases outside the gene matches: 7. CDR1 and CDR2 (germline): SGHDT, YYEEEE. This CDR3 is 14 amino acids long. The CDR3 nucleotides read TGTGCCAGCAGCACACGACAGGGACTCTATGGCTACACCTTC. It yields the protein CASSTRQGLYGYTF.

This clonotype was counted a few times. The genes are TRBV20-1 and TRBJ2-5; maybe TRBD2 (6 bases). Germline V lookup: CDR1 DFQATT, CDR2 SNEGSKA (reference sequence). CDR3 length: 17 amino acids. Trimming took 6 bases from V and 2 from J, leaving 25 bases between them. The CDR3 is CSAPSEGGSSYQETQYF. DNA for the CDR3: TGCAGTGCGCCATCGGAGGGAGGTAGCTCTTATCAAGAGACCCAGTACTTC.

This clonotype was counted only a few times. The chain is built from TRBV20-1 and TRBJ2-1; TRBD2 aligns across 12 bases. The CDR3 is 14 residues long. Germline V gene lookup returns CDR1 DFQATT and CDR2 SNEGSKA (reference sequence). V lost 6 bases to trimming and J lost 5 bases; unmatched junction nucleotides: 5. CDR3 bases: TGCAGTGCCAGAACTAGCGGGAGGAACAATGAGCAGTTCTTC. Translated: CSARTSGRNNEQFF.

The chain carries TRBV5-1 and TRBJ2-1; 11 bases are shared with TRBD2. Germline V CDR1 and CDR2: SGHRS, YFSETQ. CDR3 size: 18 residues. The junction had 6 bases not matched to a gene; V was cut back by 1 base and J by 0 bases. CDR3 in amino acids: CASSLILAGGRSYNEQFF. The CDR3, as DNA: TGCGCCAGCAGCTTGATCCTAGCGGGAGGTCGCTCCTACAATGAGCAGTTCTTC.

The chain carries TRBV10-3 and TRBJ2-3, with TRBD2 identical over 10 bases. The CDR3 spans 13 residues. Germline V CDR1 and CDR2: ENHRY, SYGVKD. Unmatched junction bases numbered 2, after V lost 9 bases and J lost 2 bases. Here the CDR3 reads CAIAGGTTDTQYF. Here the CDR3 DNA reads TGTGCCATAGCGGGGGGGACCACAGATACGCAGTATTTT.

The V call is TRBV4-3, the J call TRBJ2-1; D might be TRBD2 (6 bases). V gave up 2 bases and J gave up 8 bases, with 22 bases separating them. The CDR3 runs 17 residues. Looked up from germline, CDR1 is LGHNA and CDR2 is YSLEER. The CDR3 sequence: CASSQWPPGVPSDEQFF. The CDR3 DNA is TGCGCCAGCAGCCAATGGCCCCCGGGAGTTCCTTCGGATGAGCAGTTCTTC.

This clonotype was seen a few times. This chain joins TRBV18 and TRBJ2-4; the D call may be TRBD1 or TRBD2 (6 bases each). In germline, CDR1 is KGHSH, CDR2 LQKENI. Trimming took 1 base from V and 1 from J, leaving 14 bases between them. This CDR3 comprises 17 residues. CDR3 sequence: CASSPLTGRKAKNIQYF. The CDR3 region has the DNA TGTGCCAGCTCACCACTCACAGGGAGGAAGGCCAAAAACATTCAGTACTTC.

The chain employs TRBV4-2 and TRBJ2-4; D is unresolved. The CDR3 spans 18 residues. V lost 3 bases and J lost 0, with 18 bases in between. The V gene's germline CDR1 is LGHNA and CDR2 YNFKEQ. As DNA, the CDR3 is TGTGCCAGCAGCCACCGGCTGCGAACCGATTTAGCCAAAAACATTCAGTACTTC. Translation: CASSHRLRTDLAKNIQYF.

In the case of this clonotype: A junction boundary mismatches the germline segment, possibly from a read error. V is TRBV20-1 and J is TRBJ2-1; D is ambiguous. In germline, CDR1 is DFQATT, CDR2 SNEGSKA (reference sequence). The CDR3 is made up of 17 amino acids. The CDR3 nucleotides are TGCAGTGCTAGAGATCAGGCGGAAGGCCGCACCTACGATGAGCAGTTCTTC. Protein: CSARDQAEGRTYDEQFF.

The chain joins TRBV20-1 to TRBJ2-3; no reliable D call. CDR3 size: 12 residues. V gave up 3 bases and J gave up 6 bases, with 10 bases separating them. Germline V gene sequence: CDR1 DFQATT, CDR2 SNEGSKA (reference sequence). DNA for the CDR3: TGCAGTGCTAGTCCCGGATCGGATACGCAGTATTTT. Its protein product is CSASPGSDTQYF.

The rearrangement joins TRBV11-2 to TRBJ2-7, with 8 bases fitting TRBD1. This CDR3 region has 15 residues. With V trimmed by 3 bases and J by 2 bases, 6 bases remained unmatched. Germline V gene lookup returns CDR1 SGHAT and CDR2 FQNNGV. In DNA form, the CDR3 reads TGTGCCAGCAGCTTTGACAGGGGATCCCCCTACGAGCAGTACTTC. This encodes CASSFDRGSPYEQYF.

The gene calls are TRBV7-3 and TRBJ2-1, with a weak D call TRBD2 (5 bases). The CDR3 has 15 residues. Germline V gene sequence: CDR1 SGHTA, CDR2 FQGTGA. Deletions cut 5 bases from V and 2 bases from J, with 13 bases between. The CDR3 coding sequence is TGTGCCAGCAGCGATGCCCCAGCGGCCTACAATGAGCAGTTCTTC. Its translation: CASSDAPAAYNEQFF.